What follows are 14 T cell receptor beta chains derived from one specimen sequenced in a study of PD-1 blockade in classical Hodgkin lymphoma. Clones were read by immunoSEQ multiplex PCR, and TCRdb kept only the in-frame ones, dropping some. This sample yields more than 45,000 clones, of which approximately 73% are seen a single time; around 15% belongs to the top ten. Each and every patient relapsed after autologous stem cell transplantation, and patients got differing brentuximab vedotin exposure. Sequenced material: peripheral blood mononuclear cells (PBMCs), taken before the second cycle of nivolumab. All receptors derive from a human donor with classical Hodgkin lymphoma.

The CDR3 is CAWSVRGGGADTQYF. CDR3 in DNA: TGTGCCTGGAGTGTACGGGGAGGTGGAGCAGATACGCAGTATTTT. The chain joins TRBV30 to TRBJ2-3; D is possibly TRBD2 (6 bases). Germline V CDR1 and CDR2: GTSNPN, SVGIG (reference sequence). The CDR3 length is 15 residues. Trimming shortened V by 0 bases and J by 4 bases, and 14 bases separated the two germline ends.

This clone has more than one count but fewer than ten. J is TRBJ2-5 and V is TRBV13, with D perhaps TRBD1 (7 bases). Germline loops: CDR1 PRHDT, CDR2 FYEKMQ (reference sequence). Trimming pared 3 bases from V and 4 bases from J, leaving 12 bases between. The length of the CDR3 is 14 residues. Here the CDR3 reads CASSFRGEVETQYF. In nucleotides, the CDR3 is TGTGCCAGCAGCTTCAGGGGGGAGGTAGAGACCCAGTACTTC.

The chain links TRBV19 to TRBJ1-1; the D is unclear. Trimming left V 5 bases short and J 1 base short, with 5 bases between. This CDR3 has 12 amino acids. CDR1 and CDR2 (germline): LNHDA, SQIVND (reference sequence). The CDR3 sequence is CASSARNTEAFF. The CDR3 region has the DNA TGTGCCAGTAGTGCCCGGAACACTGAAGCTTTCTTT.

This clone was recorded only once. The sample contains more than one DNA sequence encoding this CDR3. The chain combines TRBV18 with TRBJ1-5, with 7 bases that match TRBD1. CDR1 is KGHSH and CDR2 is LQKENI in the germline V gene. J was trimmed by 0 bases and V by 5 bases; bases with no gene match: 7. The length of the CDR3 is 16 residues. DNA for the CDR3: TGTGCCAGCTCAGCTGGGACAGCTTATAGCAATCAGCCCCAGCATTTT. Translated, it gives CASSAGTAYSNQPQHF.

The chain carries TRBV30 and TRBJ1-1; perhaps TRBD1 as D (6 bases). Trimming pared 8 bases from V and 2 bases from J, leaving 12 bases between. CDR1 GTSNPN and CDR2 SVGIG come from the germline V gene (reference sequence). This CDR3 is built from 12 residues. The CDR3, as DNA: TGTGCCGGGAACAGGGCAAACACTGAAGCTTTCTTT. Protein sequence: CAGNRANTEAFF.

The J gene is TRBJ1-3, the V gene TRBV5-4; D gene uncertain. Per germline, CDR1 SGHNT and CDR2 YYREEE (reference sequence). The CDR3 totals 16 residues. V shed 0 bases and J shed 0 bases, with 10 bases lying between them. CDR3 sequence reads: CASSLGQRSSGNTIYF. The CDR3, as DNA: TGTGCCAGCAGCTTGGGCCAACGGTCCTCTGGAAACACCATATATTTT.

This clone showed up just a few times. The chain employs TRBV27 and TRBJ1-2, with D possibly being TRBD1 (6 bases). The CDR3 totals 12 residues. Germline CDR1 reads MNHEY; CDR2 reads SMNVEV (reference sequence). V lost 5 bases to trimming and J lost 5 bases, with 9 bases between them. The CDR3: CASSNRDYGYTF. The CDR3 DNA follows: TGTGCCAGCAGTAACAGGGATTATGGCTACACCTTC.

This clone was detected a few times. The gene calls are TRBV5-6 and TRBJ2-7, with D uncertain. The CDR3 is made up of 11 amino acids. The V and J ends lost 2 bases and 2 bases respectively, with 2 bases between them. Per the germline V gene, CDR1 is SGHDT and CDR2 is YYEEEE. This CDR3 is CASSFTYEQYF. In DNA form, the CDR3 reads TGTGCCAGCAGCTTCACCTACGAGCAGTACTTC.

The V and J genes are TRBV11-2 and TRBJ2-1; TRBD1 agrees at 9 bases. With V trimmed by 7 bases and J by 6 bases, 19 bases remained unmatched. CDR3 length equals 18 residues. Germline-derived CDR1 and CDR2 are SGHAT and FQNNGV. This chain's CDR3 is CASNTGGTTGVVSNEQFF. Here the CDR3 DNA reads TGTGCCAGCAACACAGGGGGCACAACAGGGGTAGTTAGCAATGAGCAGTTCTTC.

This clone came up a few times. This sequence joins TRBV27 and TRBJ1-5; D ambiguous. Trimming cost V 1 base and J 6 bases, with 16 bases left between them. This CDR3 comprises 16 residues. The germline V gene encodes CDR1 MNHEY and CDR2 SMNVEV (reference sequence). CDR3 loop: CASSLLGGGMSQPQHF. CDR3 sequence (DNA): TGTGCCAGCAGTTTATTAGGCGGAGGGATGAGTCAGCCCCAGCATTTT.

The chain combines TRBV6-4 with TRBJ2-1; TRBD2 matches at 13 bases. The V gene's germline CDR1 is MRHNA and CDR2 SNTAGT. V lost 6 bases and J lost 5; bases outside the gene matches: 4. There are 15 residues in the CDR3. This CDR3 is CASSGLAGANNEQFF. The CDR3, as DNA: TGTGCCAGCAGCGGACTAGCGGGAGCCAACAATGAGCAGTTCTTC.

V gene TRBV27 combines with J gene TRBJ2-1, with D possibly matching TRBD2 (5 bases). V dropped 3 bases and J dropped 4 bases, with 13 bases sitting between them. The germline CDR1 and CDR2 sequences are MNHEY and SMNVEV (reference sequence). This CDR3 region has 15 residues. The CDR3 coding sequence is TGTGCCAGCAGTTTGTCAACCCGAGGGTACAATGAGCAGTTCTTC. Translated, it gives CASSLSTRGYNEQFF.

The V gene is TRBV19, the J gene TRBJ2-5; weak D call: TRBD2 (6 bases). The CDR3 consists of 13 residues. V was pared by 6 bases and J by 3 bases, with 11 bases between. Germline loops: CDR1 LNHDA, CDR2 SQIVND (reference sequence). For the CDR3, the DNA is TGTGCCAGTAGATCCTTAGCGGAAGAGACCCAGTACTTC. This translates into CASRSLAEETQYF.

This chain joins TRBV6-5 and TRBJ2-7; unclear D gene. Germline V gene lookup returns CDR1 MNHEY and CDR2 SVGAGI. The CDR3 has 12 amino acids. Trimming shortened V by 2 bases and J by 4 bases, and 6 bases separated the two germline ends. The CDR3 sequence is CASSYGEYEQYF. The CDR3 DNA follows: TGTGCCAGCAGTTACGGAGAGTACGAGCAGTACTTC.